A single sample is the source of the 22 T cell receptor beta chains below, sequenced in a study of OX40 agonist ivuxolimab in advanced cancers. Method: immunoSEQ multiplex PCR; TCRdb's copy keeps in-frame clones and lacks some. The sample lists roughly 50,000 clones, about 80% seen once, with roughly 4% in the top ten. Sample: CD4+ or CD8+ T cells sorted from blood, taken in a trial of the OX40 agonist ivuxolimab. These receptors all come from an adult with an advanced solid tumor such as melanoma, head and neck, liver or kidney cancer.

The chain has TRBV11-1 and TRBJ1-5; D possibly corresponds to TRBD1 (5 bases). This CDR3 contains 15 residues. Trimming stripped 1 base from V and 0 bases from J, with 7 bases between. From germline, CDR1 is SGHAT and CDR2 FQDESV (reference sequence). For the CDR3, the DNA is TGTGCCAGCAGCTTAGATGGGGGTAGCAATCAGCCCCAGCATTTT. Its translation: CASSLDGGSNQPQHF.

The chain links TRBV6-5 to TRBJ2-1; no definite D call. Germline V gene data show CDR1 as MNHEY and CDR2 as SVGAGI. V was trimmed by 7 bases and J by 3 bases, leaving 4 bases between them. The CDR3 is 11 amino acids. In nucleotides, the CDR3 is TGTGCCAGCACCCACTACAATGAGCAGTTCTTC. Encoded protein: CASTHYNEQFF.

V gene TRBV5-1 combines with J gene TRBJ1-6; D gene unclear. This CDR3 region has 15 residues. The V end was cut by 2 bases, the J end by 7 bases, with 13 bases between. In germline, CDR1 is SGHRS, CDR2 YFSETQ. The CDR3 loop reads CASSLAQTPNSPLHF. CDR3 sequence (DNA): TGCGCCAGCAGCTTAGCTCAGACCCCAAATTCACCCCTCCACTTT.

The CDR3 here is CAFGDTEAFF. CDR3 sequence (DNA): TGTGCCTTTGGGGACACTGAAGCTTTCTTT. V usage is TRBV2 and J usage is TRBJ1-1, with D unresolved. This CDR3 contains 10 residues. CDR1 and CDR2 (germline): SNHLY, FYNNEI. The V and J ends lost 11 bases and 3 bases respectively, with 7 bases between them.

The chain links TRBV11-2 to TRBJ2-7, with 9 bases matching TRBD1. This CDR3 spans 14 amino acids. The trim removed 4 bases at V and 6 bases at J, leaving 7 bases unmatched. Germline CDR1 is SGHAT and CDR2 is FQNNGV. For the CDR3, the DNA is TGTGCCAGCAGCTCTCGACAGGGGGGCGGCGAGCAGTACTTC. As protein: CASSSRQGGGEQYF.

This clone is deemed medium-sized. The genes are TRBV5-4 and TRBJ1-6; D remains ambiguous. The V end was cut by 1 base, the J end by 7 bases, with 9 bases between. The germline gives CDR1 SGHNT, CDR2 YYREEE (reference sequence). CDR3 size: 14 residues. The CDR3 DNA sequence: TGTGCCAGCAGCTTGTCTCTGGGGAATTCACCCCTCCACTTT. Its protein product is CASSLSLGNSPLHF.

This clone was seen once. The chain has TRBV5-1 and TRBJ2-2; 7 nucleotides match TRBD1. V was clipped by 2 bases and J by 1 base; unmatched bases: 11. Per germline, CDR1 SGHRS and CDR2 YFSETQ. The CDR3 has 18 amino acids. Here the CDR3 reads CASSLISPGTENTGELFF. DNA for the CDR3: TGCGCCAGCAGCTTAATCTCTCCCGGGACAGAGAACACCGGGGAGCTGTTTTTT.

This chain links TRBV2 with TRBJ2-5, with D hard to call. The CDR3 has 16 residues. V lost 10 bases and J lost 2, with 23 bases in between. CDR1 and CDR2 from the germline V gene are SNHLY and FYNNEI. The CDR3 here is CATTGIPPGQQETQYF. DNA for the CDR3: TGTGCCACTACTGGGATCCCCCCGGGCCAGCAAGAGACCCAGTACTTC.

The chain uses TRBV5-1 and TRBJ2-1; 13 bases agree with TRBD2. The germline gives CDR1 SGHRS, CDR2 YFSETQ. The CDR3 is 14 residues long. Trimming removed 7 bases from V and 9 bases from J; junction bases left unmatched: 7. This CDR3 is CASSLAGGPGEQFF. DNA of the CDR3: TGCGCCAGCTCACTAGCGGGGGGGCCTGGTGAGCAGTTCTTC.

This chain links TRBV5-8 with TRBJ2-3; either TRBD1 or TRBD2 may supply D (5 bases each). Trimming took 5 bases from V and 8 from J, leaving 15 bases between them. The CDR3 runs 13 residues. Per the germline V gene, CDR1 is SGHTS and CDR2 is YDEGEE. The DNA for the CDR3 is TGTGCCAGCAGGAGGGGCCTAGAGGGTACGCAGTATTTT. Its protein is CASRRGLEGTQYF.

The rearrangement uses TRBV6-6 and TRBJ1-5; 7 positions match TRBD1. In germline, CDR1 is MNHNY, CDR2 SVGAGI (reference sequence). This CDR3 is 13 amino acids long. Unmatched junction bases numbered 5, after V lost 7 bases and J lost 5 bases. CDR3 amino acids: CASMRGRDQPQHF. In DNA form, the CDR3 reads TGTGCCAGCATGAGGGGGCGGGATCAGCCCCAGCATTTT.

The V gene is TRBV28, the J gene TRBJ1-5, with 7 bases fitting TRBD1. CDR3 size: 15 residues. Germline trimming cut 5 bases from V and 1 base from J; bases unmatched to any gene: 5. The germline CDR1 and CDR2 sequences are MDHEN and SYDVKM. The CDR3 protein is CASSRDSLSNQPQHF. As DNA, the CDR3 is TGTGCCAGCAGTCGGGACAGCTTGAGCAATCAGCCCCAGCATTTT.

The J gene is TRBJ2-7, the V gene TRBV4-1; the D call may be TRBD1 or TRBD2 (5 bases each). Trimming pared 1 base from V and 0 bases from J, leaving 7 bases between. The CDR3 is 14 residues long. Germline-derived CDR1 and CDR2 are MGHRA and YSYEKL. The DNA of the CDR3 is TGCGCCAGCAGCCAAGGGGGGAACTCCTACGAGCAGTACTTC. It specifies CASSQGGNSYEQYF.

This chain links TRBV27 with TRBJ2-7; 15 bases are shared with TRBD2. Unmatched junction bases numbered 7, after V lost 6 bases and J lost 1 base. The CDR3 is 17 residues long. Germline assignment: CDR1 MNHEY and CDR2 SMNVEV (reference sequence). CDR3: CASRNLGTSGRSYEQYF. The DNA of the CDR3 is TGTGCCAGCAGGAACCTAGGGACTAGCGGGAGGTCCTACGAGCAGTACTTC.

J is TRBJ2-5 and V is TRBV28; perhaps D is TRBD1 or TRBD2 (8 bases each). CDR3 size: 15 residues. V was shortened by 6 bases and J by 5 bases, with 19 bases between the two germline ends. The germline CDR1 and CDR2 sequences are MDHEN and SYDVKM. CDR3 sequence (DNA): TGTGCCAGCAGCCCCAGGGGGCGGGAGGCCGAGACCCAGTACTTC. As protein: CASSPRGREAETQYF.

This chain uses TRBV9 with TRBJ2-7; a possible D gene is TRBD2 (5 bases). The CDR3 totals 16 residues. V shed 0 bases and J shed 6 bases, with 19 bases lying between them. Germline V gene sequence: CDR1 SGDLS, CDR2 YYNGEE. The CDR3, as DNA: TGTGCCAGCAGCGTAGGGTCGCAGGCGGGTGGGCTCGAGCAGTACTTC. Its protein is CASSVGSQAGGLEQYF. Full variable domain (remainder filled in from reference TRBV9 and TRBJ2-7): DSGVTQTPKHLITATGQRVTLRCSPRSGDLSVYWYQQSLDQGLQFLIQYYNGEERAKGNILERFSAQQFPDLHSELNLSSLELGDSALYFCASSVGSQAGGLEQYFGPGTRLTVT.

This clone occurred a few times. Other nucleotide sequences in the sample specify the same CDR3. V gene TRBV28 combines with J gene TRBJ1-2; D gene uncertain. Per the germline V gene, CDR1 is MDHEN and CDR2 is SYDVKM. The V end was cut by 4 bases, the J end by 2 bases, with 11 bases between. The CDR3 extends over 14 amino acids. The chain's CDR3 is CASSSSPLNYGYTF. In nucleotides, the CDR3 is TGTGCCAGCAGTTCCTCCCCCCTGAACTATGGCTACACCTTC.

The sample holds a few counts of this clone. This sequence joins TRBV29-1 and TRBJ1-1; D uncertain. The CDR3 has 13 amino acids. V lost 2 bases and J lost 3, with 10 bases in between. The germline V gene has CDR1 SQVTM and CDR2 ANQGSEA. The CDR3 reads CSVESRIDTEAFF. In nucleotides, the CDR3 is TGCAGCGTTGAATCTCGGATAGACACTGAAGCTTTCTTT. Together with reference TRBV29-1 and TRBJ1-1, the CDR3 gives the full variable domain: SAVISQKPSRDICQRGTSLTIQCQVDSQVTMMFWYRQQPGQSLTLIATANQGSEATYESGFVIDKFPISRPNLTFSTLTVSNMSPEDSSIYLCSVESRIDTEAFFGQGTRLTVV.

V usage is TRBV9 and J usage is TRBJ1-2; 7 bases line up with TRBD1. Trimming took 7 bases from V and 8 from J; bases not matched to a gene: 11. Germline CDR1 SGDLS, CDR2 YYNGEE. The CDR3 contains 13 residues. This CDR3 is CASRPGGGSGYTF. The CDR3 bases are TGTGCCAGCCGGCCAGGGGGGGGATCCGGCTACACCTTC.

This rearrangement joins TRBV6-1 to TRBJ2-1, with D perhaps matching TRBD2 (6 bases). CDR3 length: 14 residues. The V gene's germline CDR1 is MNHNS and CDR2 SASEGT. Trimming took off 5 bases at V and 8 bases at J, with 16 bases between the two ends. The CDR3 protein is CASSPLTRNYEQFF. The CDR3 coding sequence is TGTGCCAGCAGTCCGCTGACTAGGAACTATGAGCAGTTCTTC.

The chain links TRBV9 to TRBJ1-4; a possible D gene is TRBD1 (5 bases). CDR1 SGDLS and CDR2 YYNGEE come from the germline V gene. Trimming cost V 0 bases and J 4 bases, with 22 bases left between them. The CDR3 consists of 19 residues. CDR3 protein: CASSVAPAPDSLFNEKLFF. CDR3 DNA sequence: TGTGCCAGCAGCGTAGCCCCGGCCCCCGACAGTCTCTTTAATGAAAAACTGTTTTTT.

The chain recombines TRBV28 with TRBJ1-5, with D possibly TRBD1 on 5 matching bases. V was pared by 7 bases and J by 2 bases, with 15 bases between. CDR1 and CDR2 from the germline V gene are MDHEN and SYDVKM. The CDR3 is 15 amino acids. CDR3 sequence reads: CASKMGGDGNQPQHF. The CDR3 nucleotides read TGTGCCAGCAAGATGGGAGGGGACGGCAATCAGCCCCAGCATTTT.